The following is a T cell receptor (beta chain) sequence with its context. The antigen remains undetermined. At one end the junction does not follow the germline gene, possibly because of a read error. Germline CDR1 reads SGHVS; CDR2 reads FQNEAQ. The CDR3 sequence is 15 residues long. Through a sample-barcoded 5' primer and a J-beta primer mix, a second PCR was run for roughly 7 to 12 cycles. From the 5' RACE reads, TCRdb called clonotypes with MiXCR, one entry per CDR3 protein. This table has 1.5 million to 2 million distinct CDR3 sequences, less than 50% appearing once. These data originate in a study of blood T cells in healthy people across ages. Study findings and constraints: Since the PBMCs were unsorted, naive and antigen-experienced cells could not be conclusively compared. Both naive CD4+ cell counts and diversity were greater in long-lived donors than in aged donors.

The clonotype originates from a middle-aged woman in good health. The V gene is TRBV7-8, the J gene TRBJ2-5; 12 bases are a match to TRBD2. Sequenced input: blood. This CDR3 is CASSRTSGAQKTQYF. CDR3 DNA: TGTGCCAGCAGCAGGACTAGCGGGGCCCAAAAGACCCAGTACTTC.